This T cell receptor (beta chain) was retrieved from a study of radiation and T cells in renal cell carcinoma. This clone was seen a few times. Its antigen is still unknown. The method was immunoSEQ multiplex PCR; TCRdb's version includes in-frame clones alone and lacks a portion of them. Of around 21,000 clones detected, about 51% appear once; the ten largest clones hold about a sixth. This CDR3 comprises 13 residues. Germline V gene data show CDR1 as GTSNPN and CDR2 as SVGIG (reference sequence). V shed 3 bases and J shed 4 bases, with 12 bases lying between them. General study points: Top tumor clonotypes rose in blood 2 weeks post-radiation, then contracted. Compared with controls, irradiated tumors showed greater TCR clonality.

Stated treatment: 15 Gy SBRT to primary tumor, nephrectomy 4 weeks later. Nephrectomy followed 15 Gy stereotactic body radiation by 4 weeks. The tumor was a clear cell renal cell carcinoma. This chain joins TRBV30 and TRBJ1-2; possible D gene TRBD1, 6 bases. The TCR sequence derives from a woman in her forties or fifties with renal cell carcinoma. This material consisted of tumor tissue, taken from a patient whose treatment included radiotherapy and nephrectomy. The CDR3 nucleotides are TGTGCCTGGAGATGGAGACAGGCCTATGGCTACACCTTC. Translation: CAWRWRQAYGYTF.